Sequencing of this TCR beta chain was carried out in a study of T cell responses to AZD1222 COVID-19 vaccine. Study overall: Pooling covered second doses at about 4 or about 12 weeks.

On this clone: Its antigen is unknown.

TCRdb keeps only in-frame clones here, not all; method: immunoSEQ multiplex PCR. The sample includes over 150,000 clones, 90% of them seen just once. Study results and limitations: Regions 160-218 and 743-854 dominated among vaccine-associated CD4 TCRs spanning spike. Epitopes outside B.1.351 and B.1.1.7 mutated regions reportedly drew nearly half of spike TCRs.

The receptor was derived from an adult in good health. The sequenced sample was peripheral blood, obtained on day 0 of AZD1222 vaccination.

The CDR3 is CASSQDGYNEQFF. For the CDR3, the DNA is TGTGCCAGCAGCCAAGACGGGTACAATGAGCAGTTCTTC. The chain combines TRBV14 with TRBJ2-1; no definite D call. Germline assignment: CDR1 SGHDN and CDR2 FVKESK. Trimming left V 0 bases short and J 4 bases short, with 4 bases between. The length of the CDR3 is 13 residues.